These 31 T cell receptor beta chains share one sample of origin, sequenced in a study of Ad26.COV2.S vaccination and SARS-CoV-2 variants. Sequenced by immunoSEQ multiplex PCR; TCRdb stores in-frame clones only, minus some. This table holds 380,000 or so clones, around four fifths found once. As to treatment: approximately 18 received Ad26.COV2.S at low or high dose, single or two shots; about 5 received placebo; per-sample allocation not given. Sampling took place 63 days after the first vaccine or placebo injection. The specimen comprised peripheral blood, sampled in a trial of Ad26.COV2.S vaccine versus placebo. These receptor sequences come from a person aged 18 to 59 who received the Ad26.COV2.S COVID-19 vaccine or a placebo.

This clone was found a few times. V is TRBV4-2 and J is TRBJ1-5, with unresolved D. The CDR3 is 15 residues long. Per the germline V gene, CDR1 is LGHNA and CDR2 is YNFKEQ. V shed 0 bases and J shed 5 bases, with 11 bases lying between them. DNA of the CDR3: TGTGCCAGCAGCCAAGATCGGAGGGCCGATCAGCCCCAGCATTTT. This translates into CASSQDRRADQPQHF.

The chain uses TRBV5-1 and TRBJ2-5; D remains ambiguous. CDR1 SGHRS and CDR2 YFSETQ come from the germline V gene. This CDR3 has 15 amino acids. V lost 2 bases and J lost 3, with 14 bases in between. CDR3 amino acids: CASSLSAGKEETQYF. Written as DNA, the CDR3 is TGCGCCAGCAGCTTATCGGCAGGTAAAGAAGAGACCCAGTACTTC.

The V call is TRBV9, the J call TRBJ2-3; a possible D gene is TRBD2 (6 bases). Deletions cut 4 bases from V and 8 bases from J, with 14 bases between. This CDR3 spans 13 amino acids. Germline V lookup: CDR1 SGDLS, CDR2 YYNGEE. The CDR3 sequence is CASSPRLGGTQYF. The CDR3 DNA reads TGTGCCAGCAGCCCGCGATTGGGGGGTACGCAGTATTTT.

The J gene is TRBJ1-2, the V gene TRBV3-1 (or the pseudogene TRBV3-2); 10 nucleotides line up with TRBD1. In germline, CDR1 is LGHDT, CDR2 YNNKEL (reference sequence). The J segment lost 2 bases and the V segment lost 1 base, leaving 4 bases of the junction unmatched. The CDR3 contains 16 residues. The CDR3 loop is CASSQGRQGANYGYTF. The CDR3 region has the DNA TGTGCCAGCAGCCAAGGACGACAGGGGGCAAACTATGGCTACACCTTC.

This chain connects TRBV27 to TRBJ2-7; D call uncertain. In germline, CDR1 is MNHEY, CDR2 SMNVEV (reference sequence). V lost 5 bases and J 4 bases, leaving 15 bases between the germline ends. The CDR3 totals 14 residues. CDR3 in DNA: TGTGCCAGCAGTGACCTGACGGCCCGGTACGAGCAGTACTTC. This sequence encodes CASSDLTARYEQYF.

The CDR3 DNA sequence: TGTGCCAGCAGCTCTGACAGGGCCGAGACCCAGTACTTC. Translation gives CASSSDRAETQYF. The J gene is TRBJ2-5, the V gene TRBV11-2; 7 bases match TRBD1. The V gene's germline CDR1 is SGHAT and CDR2 FQNNGV. The CDR3 length is 13 residues. Losses at the gene ends were 4 bases for V and 5 bases for J; bases not matched to a gene: 4. The variable domain in full, with the rest retrieved from reference TRBV11-2 and TRBJ2-5, is EAGVAQSPRYKIIEKRQSVAFWCNPISGHATLYWYQQILGQGPKLLIQFQNNGVVDDSQLPKDRFSAERLKGVDSTLKIQPAKLEDSAVYLCASSSDRAETQYFGPGTRLLVL.

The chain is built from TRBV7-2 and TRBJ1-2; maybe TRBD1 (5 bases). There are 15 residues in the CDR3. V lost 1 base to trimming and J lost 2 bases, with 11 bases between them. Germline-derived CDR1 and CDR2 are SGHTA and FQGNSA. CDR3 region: CASSLEGTGNYGYTF. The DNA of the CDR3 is TGTGCCAGCAGCTTAGAAGGGACGGGCAACTATGGCTACACCTTC.

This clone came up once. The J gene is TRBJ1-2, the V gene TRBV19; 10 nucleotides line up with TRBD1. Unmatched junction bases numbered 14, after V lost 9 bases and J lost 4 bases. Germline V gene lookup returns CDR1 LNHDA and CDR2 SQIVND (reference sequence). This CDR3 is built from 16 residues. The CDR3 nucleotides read TGTGCCAGAGGCGGGACAGGGGCCTCCAGGAGCTATGGCTACACCTTC. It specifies CARGGTGASRSYGYTF.

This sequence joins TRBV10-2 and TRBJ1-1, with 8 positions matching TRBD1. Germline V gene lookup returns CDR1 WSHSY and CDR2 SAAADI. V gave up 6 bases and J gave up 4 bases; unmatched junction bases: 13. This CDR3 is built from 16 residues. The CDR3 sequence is CASRASGGGMLTEAFF. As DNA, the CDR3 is TGCGCCAGCAGAGCCTCAGGGGGCGGGATGCTCACTGAAGCTTTCTTT.

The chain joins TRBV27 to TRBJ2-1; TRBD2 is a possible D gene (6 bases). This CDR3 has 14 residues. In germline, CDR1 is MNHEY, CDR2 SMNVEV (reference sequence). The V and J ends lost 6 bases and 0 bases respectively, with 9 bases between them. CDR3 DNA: TGTGCCAGCAGCTTAGCGGCCTCCTACAATGAGCAGTTCTTC. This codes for CASSLAASYNEQFF.

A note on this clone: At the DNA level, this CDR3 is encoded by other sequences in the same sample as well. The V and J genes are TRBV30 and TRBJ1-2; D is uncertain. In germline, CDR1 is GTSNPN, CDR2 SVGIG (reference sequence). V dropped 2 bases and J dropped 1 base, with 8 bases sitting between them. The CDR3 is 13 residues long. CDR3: CAWSLGINYGYTF. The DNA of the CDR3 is TGTGCCTGGAGTCTCGGGATTAACTATGGCTACACCTTC.

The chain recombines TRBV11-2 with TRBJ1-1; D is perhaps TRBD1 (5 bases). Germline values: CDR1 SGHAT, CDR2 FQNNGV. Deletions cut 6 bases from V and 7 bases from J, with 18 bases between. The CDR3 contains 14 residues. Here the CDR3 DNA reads TGTGCCAGCAGAAATGGACATAGATTAAATGAAGCTTTCTTT. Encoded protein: CASRNGHRLNEAFF.

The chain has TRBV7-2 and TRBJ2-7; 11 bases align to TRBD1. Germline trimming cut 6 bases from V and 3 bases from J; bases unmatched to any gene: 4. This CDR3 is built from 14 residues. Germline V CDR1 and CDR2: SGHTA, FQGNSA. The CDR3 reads CASSPGTGGYEQYF. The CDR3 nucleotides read TGTGCCAGCAGTCCCGGGACAGGGGGCTACGAGCAGTACTTC. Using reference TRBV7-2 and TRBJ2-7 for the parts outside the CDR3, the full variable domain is GAGVSQSPSNKVTEKGKDVELRCDPISGHTALYWYRQSLGQGLEFLIYFQGNSAPDKSGLPSDRFSAERTGGSVSTLTIQRTQQEDSAVYLCASSPGTGGYEQYFGPGTRLTVT.

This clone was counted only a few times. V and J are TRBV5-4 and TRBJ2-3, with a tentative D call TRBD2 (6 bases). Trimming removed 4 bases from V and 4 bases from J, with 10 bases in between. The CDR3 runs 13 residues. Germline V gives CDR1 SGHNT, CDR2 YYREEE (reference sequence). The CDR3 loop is CASSPGLPDTQYF. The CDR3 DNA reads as TGTGCCAGCAGCCCGGGACTCCCAGATACGCAGTATTTT.

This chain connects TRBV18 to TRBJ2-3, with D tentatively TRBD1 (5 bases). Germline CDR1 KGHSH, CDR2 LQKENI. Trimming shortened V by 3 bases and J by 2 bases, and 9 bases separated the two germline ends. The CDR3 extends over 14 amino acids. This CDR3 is CASSPQGLTDTQYF. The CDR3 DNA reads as TGTGCCAGCTCACCTCAGGGCCTCACAGATACGCAGTATTTT.

This CDR3 is CASKVRTSSYTF. For the CDR3, the DNA is TGTGCCAGCAAAGTACGGACATCTAGCTACACCTTC. The chain has TRBV13 and TRBJ1-2, with D perhaps TRBD1 (5 bases). V was shortened by 7 bases and J by 9 bases, with 15 bases between the two germline ends. Germline V gene data show CDR1 as PRHDT and CDR2 as FYEKMQ (reference sequence). This CDR3 has 12 residues.

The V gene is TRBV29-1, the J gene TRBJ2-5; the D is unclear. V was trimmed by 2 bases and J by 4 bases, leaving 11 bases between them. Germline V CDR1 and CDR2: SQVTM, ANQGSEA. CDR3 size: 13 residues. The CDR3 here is CSVERVAGETQYF. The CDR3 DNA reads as TGCAGCGTTGAACGGGTTGCTGGAGAGACCCAGTACTTC.

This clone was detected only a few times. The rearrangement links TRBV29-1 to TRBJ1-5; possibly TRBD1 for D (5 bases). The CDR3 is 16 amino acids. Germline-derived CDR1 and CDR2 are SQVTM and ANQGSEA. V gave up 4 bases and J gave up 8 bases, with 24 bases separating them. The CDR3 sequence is CSVAVGGSGGREPQHF. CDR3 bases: TGCAGCGTTGCCGTAGGAGGGTCGGGGGGTAGGGAGCCCCAGCATTTT.

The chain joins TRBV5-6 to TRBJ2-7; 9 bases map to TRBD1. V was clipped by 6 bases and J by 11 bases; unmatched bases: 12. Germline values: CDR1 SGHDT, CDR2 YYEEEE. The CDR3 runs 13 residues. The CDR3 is CASTWDRAHLEYF. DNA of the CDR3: TGTGCCAGCACCTGGGACAGGGCCCACCTGGAGTACTTC.

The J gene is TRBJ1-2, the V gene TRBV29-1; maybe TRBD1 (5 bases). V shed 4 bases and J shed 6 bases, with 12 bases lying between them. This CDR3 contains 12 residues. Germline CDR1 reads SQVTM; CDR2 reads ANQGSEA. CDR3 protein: CSVGGAQDGYTF. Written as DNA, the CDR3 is TGCAGCGTTGGTGGGGCCCAGGATGGCTACACCTTC.

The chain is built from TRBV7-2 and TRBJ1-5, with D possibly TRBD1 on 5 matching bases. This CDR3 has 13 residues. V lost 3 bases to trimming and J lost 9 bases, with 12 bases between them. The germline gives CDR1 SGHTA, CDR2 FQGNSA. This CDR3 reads CASSFRGWGPQHF. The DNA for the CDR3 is TGTGCCAGCAGCTTCCGGGGGTGGGGGCCCCAGCATTTT.

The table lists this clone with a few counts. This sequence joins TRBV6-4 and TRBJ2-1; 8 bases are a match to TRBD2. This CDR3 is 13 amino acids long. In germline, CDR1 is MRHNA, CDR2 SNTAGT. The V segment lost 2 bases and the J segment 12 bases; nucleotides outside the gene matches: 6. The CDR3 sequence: CASSDRAGGGQFF. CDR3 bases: TGTGCCAGCAGTGACAGGGCGGGAGGCGGGCAGTTCTTC.

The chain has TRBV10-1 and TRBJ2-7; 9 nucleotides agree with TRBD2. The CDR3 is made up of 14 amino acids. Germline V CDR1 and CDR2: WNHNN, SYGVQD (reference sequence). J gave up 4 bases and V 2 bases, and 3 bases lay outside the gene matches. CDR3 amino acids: CASSEGLALYEQYF. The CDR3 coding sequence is TGCGCCAGCAGTGAGGGACTAGCGTTGTACGAGCAGTACTTC.

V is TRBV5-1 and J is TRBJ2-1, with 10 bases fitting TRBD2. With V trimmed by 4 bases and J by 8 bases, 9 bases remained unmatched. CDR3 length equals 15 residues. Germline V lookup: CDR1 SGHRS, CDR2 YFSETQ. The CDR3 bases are TGCGCCAGCAGCCTAGAGCTAGCGGGAGTCTATGAGCAGTTCTTC. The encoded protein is CASSLELAGVYEQFF. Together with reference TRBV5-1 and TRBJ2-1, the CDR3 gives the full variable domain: KAGVTQTPRYLIKTRGQQVTLSCSPISGHRSVSWYQQTPGQGLQFLFEYFSETQRNKGNFPGRFSGRQFSNSRSEMNVSTLELGDSALYLCASSLELAGVYEQFFGPGTRLTVL.

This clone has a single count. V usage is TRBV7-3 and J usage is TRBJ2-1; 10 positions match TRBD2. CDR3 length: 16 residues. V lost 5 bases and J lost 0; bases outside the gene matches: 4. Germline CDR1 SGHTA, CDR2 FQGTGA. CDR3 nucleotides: TGTGCCAGCAGCGAGACTAGCGGGTCCTCCTACAATGAGCAGTTCTTC. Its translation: CASSETSGSSYNEQFF.

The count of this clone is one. This chain's CDR3 is CAWSTGGAKDGNTIYF. In DNA, the CDR3 is TGTGCCTGGTCTACAGGGGGCGCAAAGGATGGAAACACCATATATTTT. The chain combines TRBV30 with TRBJ1-3; 9 nucleotides agree with TRBD1. The CDR3 totals 16 residues. Germline V gives CDR1 GTSNPN, CDR2 SVGIG (reference sequence). V was clipped by 5 bases and J by 3 bases; unmatched bases: 11. The full variable domain, completed using reference TRBV30 and TRBJ1-3, is SQTIHQWPATLVQPVGSPLSLECTVEGTSNPNLYWYRQAAGRGLQLLFYSVGIGQISSEVPQNLSASRPQDRQFILSSKKLLLSDSGFYLCAWSTGGAKDGNTIYFGEGSWLTVV.

The CDR3 protein is CASSYRGGKAFF. For the CDR3, the DNA is TGTGCCAGCAGTTACCGCGGGGGTAAAGCTTTCTTT. The rearrangement links TRBV6-5 to TRBJ1-1, with a tentative D call TRBD1 (5 bases). Germline lookup yields CDR1 MNHEY and CDR2 SVGAGI. The CDR3 is made up of 12 amino acids. The germline V and J ends were trimmed by 2 bases and 9 bases, with 10 bases remaining between them.

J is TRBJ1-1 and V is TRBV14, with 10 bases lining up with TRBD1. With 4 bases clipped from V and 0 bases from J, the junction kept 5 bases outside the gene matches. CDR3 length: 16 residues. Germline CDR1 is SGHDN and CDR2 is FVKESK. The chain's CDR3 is CASSRQGAFVNTEAFF. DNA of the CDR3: TGTGCCAGCAGCCGACAGGGGGCTTTTGTGAACACTGAAGCTTTCTTT. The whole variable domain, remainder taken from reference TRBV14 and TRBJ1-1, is EAGVTQFPSHSVIEKGQTVTLRCDPISGHDNLYWYRRVMGKEIKFLLHFVKESKQDESGMPNNRFLAERTGGTYSTLKVQPAELEDSGVYFCASSRQGAFVNTEAFFGQGTRLTVV.

The CDR3 loop reads CASSIHQGRANTEAFF. CDR3 DNA sequence: TGTGCCAGTAGTATTCACCAGGGGAGGGCGAACACTGAAGCTTTCTTT. This chain links TRBV19 with TRBJ1-1; TRBD1 is a possible D gene (6 bases). Germline CDR1 LNHDA, CDR2 SQIVND (reference sequence). This CDR3 contains 16 residues. The ends were cut back, 3 bases at V and 1 base at J, with 15 bases in the middle.

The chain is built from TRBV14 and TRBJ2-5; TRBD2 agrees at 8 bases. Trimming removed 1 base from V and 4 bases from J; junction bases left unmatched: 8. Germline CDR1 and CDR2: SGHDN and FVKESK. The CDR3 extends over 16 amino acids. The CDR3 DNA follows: TGTGCCAGCAGCCAAGCGGGAGGGCCTCTATCAGAGACCCAGTACTTC. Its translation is CASSQAGGPLSETQYF.

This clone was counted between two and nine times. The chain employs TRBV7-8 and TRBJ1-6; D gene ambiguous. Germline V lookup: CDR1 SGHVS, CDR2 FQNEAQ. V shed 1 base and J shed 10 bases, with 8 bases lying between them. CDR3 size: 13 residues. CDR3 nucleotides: TGTGCCAGCAGCTTAGAGTCCTTCTCACCCCTCCACTTT. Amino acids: CASSLESFSPLHF.